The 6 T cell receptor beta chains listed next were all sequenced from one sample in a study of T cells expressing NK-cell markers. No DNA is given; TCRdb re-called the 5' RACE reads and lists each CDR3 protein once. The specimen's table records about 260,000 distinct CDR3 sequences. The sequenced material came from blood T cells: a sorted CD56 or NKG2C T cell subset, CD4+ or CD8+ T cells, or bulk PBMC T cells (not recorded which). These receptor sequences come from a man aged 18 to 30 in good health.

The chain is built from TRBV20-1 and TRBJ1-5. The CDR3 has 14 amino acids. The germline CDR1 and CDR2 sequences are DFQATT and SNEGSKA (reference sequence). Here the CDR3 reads CSARDIRSNQPQHF.

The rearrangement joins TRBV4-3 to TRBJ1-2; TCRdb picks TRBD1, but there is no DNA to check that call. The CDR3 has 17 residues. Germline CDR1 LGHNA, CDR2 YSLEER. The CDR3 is CASSLLVGTGEHYGYTF.

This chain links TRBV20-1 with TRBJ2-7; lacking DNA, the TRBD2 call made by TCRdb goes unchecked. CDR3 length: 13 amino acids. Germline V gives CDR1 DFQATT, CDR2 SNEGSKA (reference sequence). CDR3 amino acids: CSAKPGLNYEQYF.

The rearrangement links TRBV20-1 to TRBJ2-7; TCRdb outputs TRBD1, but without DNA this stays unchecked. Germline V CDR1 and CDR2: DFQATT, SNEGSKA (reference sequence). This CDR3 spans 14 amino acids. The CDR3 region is CSAARDAASYEQYF.

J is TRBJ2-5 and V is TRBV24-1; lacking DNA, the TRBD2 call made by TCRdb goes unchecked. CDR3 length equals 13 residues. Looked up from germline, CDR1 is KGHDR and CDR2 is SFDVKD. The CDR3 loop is CATTDRYLRTQYF.

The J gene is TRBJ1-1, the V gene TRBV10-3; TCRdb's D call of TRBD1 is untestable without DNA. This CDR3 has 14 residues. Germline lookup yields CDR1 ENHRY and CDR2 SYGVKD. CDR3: CAISGGGANTEAFF.